The 21 T cell receptor beta chains below all came from one sample that was sequenced in a study of blood T cell repertoires in COVID-19. Only in-frame clones appear in the TCRdb table, and some are missing; sequencing was by immunoSEQ multiplex PCR. Among approximately 220,000 clones, roughly 85% were seen once, and the ten largest hold approximately 4.9%. Source material: PBMCs or T cells enriched from blood (not recorded which). The receptors stem from a woman aged 45-60 years who had been exposed to COVID-19.

The chain is built from TRBV12-3 or TRBV12-4 and TRBJ1-5; the D is unclear. This CDR3 comprises 10 residues. With 4 bases removed from V and 10 bases from J, the gap between germline ends came to 5 bases. The CDR3 nucleotides are TGTGCCAGCAGTTCGTTTCCCCAGCATTTT. This codes for CASSSFPQHF.

CDR3 DNA sequence: TGTGCCAGCAGCTTACTAGCGGGGGGGCTCCGGGAGACCCAGTACTTC. Amino acids: CASSLLAGGLRETQYF. The chain employs TRBV5-5 and TRBJ2-5; 13 bases match TRBD2. J gave up 5 bases and V 2 bases, and 6 bases lay outside the gene matches. Germline lookup yields CDR1 SGHKS and CDR2 YYEKEE (reference sequence). This CDR3 spans 16 amino acids.

This chain links TRBV10-2 with TRBJ1-6; a weak D match, TRBD1 (5 bases). The CDR3 covers 17 residues. Deletions cut 6 bases from V and 4 bases from J, with 19 bases between. Germline loops: CDR1 WSHSY, CDR2 SAAADI. CDR3 nucleotide sequence: TGCGCCAGCAGGGCGGACGGCCAGGGAGGATATAATTCACCCCTCCACTTT. It is translated as CASRADGQGGYNSPLHF.

In nucleotides, the CDR3 is TGTGCCAGCAGCCTTTCAGGCACCGGGGAGCTGTTTTTT. Translated: CASSLSGTGELFF. J is TRBJ2-2 and V is TRBV6-2 or TRBV6-3; no definite D call. Trimming shortened V by 6 bases and J by 4 bases, and 9 bases separated the two germline ends. Germline assignment: CDR1 MNHEY and CDR2 SVGEGT. The CDR3 extends over 13 amino acids.

The genes are TRBV5-1 and TRBJ2-5, with D hard to call. The CDR3 length is 12 residues. Deletions cut 0 bases from V and 7 bases from J, with 7 bases between. Per germline, CDR1 SGHRS and CDR2 YFSETQ. In DNA form, the CDR3 reads TGCGCCAGCAGCTTGGAATTCGGGACCCAGTACTTC. Translated, it gives CASSLEFGTQYF.

Only one count was recorded for this clone. CDR3 bases: TGTGCCAGCAAAGGGACACTGAACACTGAAGCTTTCTTT. It yields the protein CASKGTLNTEAFF. This chain joins TRBV12-3 or TRBV12-4 and TRBJ1-1; D perhaps matches TRBD1 (6 bases). The CDR3 contains 13 residues. Trimming took 7 bases from V and 0 from J, leaving 9 bases between them.

This chain joins TRBV5-1 and TRBJ1-2; 8 bases line up with TRBD1. Germline CDR1 and CDR2: SGHRS and YFSETQ. V dropped 3 bases and J dropped 7; count of bases not matched to a gene: 11. This CDR3 is 15 amino acids long. The DNA for the CDR3 is TGCGCCAGCAGCTCCCGTTTGACAGGGGTCAGTGGCTACACCTTC. It encodes CASSSRLTGVSGYTF.

The chain carries TRBV12-3 or TRBV12-4 and TRBJ1-1; D is unclear. V lost 6 bases to trimming and J lost 8 bases, with 13 bases between them. This CDR3 has 12 residues. CDR3 sequence (DNA): TGTGCCAGCAGCTTCCCCGGGTCGGAAGCTTTCTTT. Amino acids: CASSFPGSEAFF.

The CDR3 nucleotides are TGTGCCAGCAGCGTGGATAGGGGGGGCGCCCAAGAGACCCAGTACTTC. Protein product: CASSVDRGGAQETQYF. The V call is TRBV9, the J call TRBJ2-5; maybe TRBD2 (7 bases). Germline V CDR1 and CDR2: SGDLS, YYNGEE. This CDR3 has 16 residues. V was clipped by 2 bases and J by 1 base, with 15 bases between them.

This clone is a singleton in its sample. The rearrangement links TRBV19 to TRBJ1-4; D is possibly TRBD1 (5 bases). Deletions cut 9 bases from V and 6 bases from J, with 17 bases between. Germline V lookup: CDR1 LNHDA, CDR2 SQIVND (reference sequence). The CDR3 totals 14 residues. The CDR3 region is CASSGGRPHEKLFF. For the CDR3, the DNA is TGTGCCAGCTCGGGGGGACGGCCCCATGAAAAACTGTTTTTT.

This rearrangement joins TRBV24-1 to TRBJ2-7; 7 bases align to TRBD1. The J segment lost 3 bases and the V segment lost 9 bases, leaving 10 bases of the junction unmatched. Looked up from germline, CDR1 is KGHDR and CDR2 is SFDVKD. The CDR3 is 14 residues long. CDR3 amino acids: CATLDRSLNYEQYF. The CDR3 DNA reads as TGTGCCACCCTGGACAGGAGTTTAAACTACGAGCAGTACTTC.

This chain uses TRBV7-8 with TRBJ1-1, with D unclear. The CDR3 has 14 residues. The germline V gene has CDR1 SGHVS and CDR2 FQNEAQ. Between the trimmed V and J ends, which lost 0 bases and 1 base, there was a span of 6 bases. CDR3 in amino acids: CASSLAGRNTEAFF. DNA of the CDR3: TGTGCCAGCAGCTTAGCGGGGAGGAACACTGAAGCTTTCTTT.

This chain uses TRBV10-1 with TRBJ2-3; 7 bases fit TRBD2. Germline V gene lookup returns CDR1 WNHNN and CDR2 SYGVQD (reference sequence). The V and J ends lost 3 bases and 2 bases, in that order; junction bases with no gene match: 8. The CDR3 has 16 residues. The CDR3: CASSDHPGGPTDTQYF. CDR3 nucleotides: TGCGCCAGCAGTGATCACCCGGGGGGACCCACAGATACGCAGTATTTT.

In its sample, this clone was seen a few times. Other DNA sequences in the sample encode the same CDR3. This chain joins TRBV6-5 and TRBJ2-2, with 8 bases fitting TRBD1. The CDR3 consists of 13 residues. Germline CDR1 MNHEY, CDR2 SVGAGI. The V segment lost 8 bases and the J segment 4 bases; nucleotides outside the gene matches: 3. The CDR3, as DNA: TGTGCCAGCGGACAGGGCGGCACCGGGGAGCTGTTTTTT. This translates into CASGQGGTGELFF.

The chain employs TRBV5-6 and TRBJ1-1, with D perhaps matching TRBD1 (6 bases). The length of the CDR3 is 15 residues. The V and J ends lost 2 bases and 0 bases respectively, with 11 bases between them. Germline assignment: CDR1 SGHDT and CDR2 YYEEEE. The CDR3 coding sequence is TGTGCCAGCAGCTTCAGGGGACCTTTGAACACTGAAGCTTTCTTT. This encodes CASSFRGPLNTEAFF. The whole variable domain, remainder taken from reference TRBV5-6 and TRBJ1-1, is DAGVTQSPTHLIKTRGQQVTLRCSPKSGHDTVSWYQQALGQGPQFIFQYYEEEERQRGNFPDRFSGHQFPNYSSELNVNALLLGDSALYLCASSFRGPLNTEAFFGQGTRLTVV.

V is TRBV19 and J is TRBJ1-5; a weak D match, TRBD1 (6 bases). The V gene lost 3 bases and the J gene lost 3 bases, with 12 bases spanning the gap. CDR3 length: 15 amino acids. The germline CDR1 and CDR2 sequences are LNHDA and SQIVND (reference sequence). The CDR3 loop is CASSMQGRFNQPQHF. The CDR3 coding sequence is TGTGCCAGTAGTATGCAGGGGCGGTTCAATCAGCCCCAGCATTTT.

At least ten counts were recorded for this clone. The chain joins TRBV2 to TRBJ1-2, with unresolved D. The CDR3 sequence is 13 residues long. V lost 4 bases and J lost 9, with 15 bases in between. Germline lookup yields CDR1 SNHLY and CDR2 FYNNEI. The CDR3 reads CASSASGVGSYTF. The CDR3, as DNA: TGTGCCAGCAGTGCCTCGGGAGTGGGGAGCTACACCTTC. The full variable domain, with the rest looked up from reference TRBV2 and TRBJ1-2, is EPEVTQTPSHQVTQMGQEVILRCVPISNHLYFYWYRQILGQKVEFLVSFYNNEISEKSEIFDDQFSVERPDGSNFTLKIRSTKLEDSAMYFCASSASGVGSYTFGSGTRLTVV.

The chain joins TRBV11-2 to TRBJ1-1; TRBD1 might be the D (6 bases). This CDR3 contains 17 residues. Germline values: CDR1 SGHAT, CDR2 FQNNGV. The V and J ends lost 1 base and 2 bases respectively, with 17 bases between them. DNA of the CDR3: TGTGCCAGCAGCTTAGTATATCGTGGACAGACAAACACTGAAGCTTTCTTT. Translating gives CASSLVYRGQTNTEAFF. Filled out from reference TRBV11-2 and TRBJ1-1, the complete variable domain reads EAGVAQSPRYKIIEKRQSVAFWCNPISGHATLYWYQQILGQGPKLLIQFQNNGVVDDSQLPKDRFSAERLKGVDSTLKIQPAKLEDSAVYLCASSLVYRGQTNTEAFFGQGTRLTVV.

The chain carries TRBV6-5 and TRBJ2-7; perhaps TRBD2 as D (5 bases). Trimming shortened V by 8 bases and J by 6 bases, and 17 bases separated the two germline ends. The CDR3 spans 13 residues. CDR1 is MNHEY and CDR2 is SVGAGI in the germline V gene. The CDR3 region is CASSRRSEGEQYF. The CDR3 nucleotides are TGTGCCAGCTCCCGTCGGAGCGAGGGCGAGCAGTACTTC.

V gene TRBV7-2 combines with J gene TRBJ2-1; 7 bases match TRBD1. The germline gives CDR1 SGHTA, CDR2 FQGNSA. Trimming at V came to 3 bases and at J to 7 bases, leaving 6 bases not matched to a gene. This CDR3 is 14 amino acids long. The CDR3 protein is CASSFRGPGNEQFF. DNA for the CDR3: TGTGCCAGCAGCTTTAGGGGGCCGGGGAATGAGCAGTTCTTC.

CDR3 sequence: CASSPLRTGETQYF. CDR3 nucleotides: TGTGCCAGCAGCCCCCTTAGGACGGGGGAGACCCAGTACTTC. This rearrangement joins TRBV5-4 to TRBJ2-5; TRBD2 might be the D (5 bases). The germline gives CDR1 SGHNT, CDR2 YYREEE (reference sequence). This CDR3 is 14 amino acids long. V was pared by 4 bases and J by 5 bases, with 15 bases between. Looking up the rest from reference TRBV5-4 and TRBJ2-5 gives the full variable domain: ETGVTQSPTHLIKTRGQQVTLRCSSQSGHNTVSWYQQALGQGPQFIFQYYREEENGRGNFPPRFSGLQFPNYSSELNVNALELDDSALYLCASSPLRTGETQYFGPGTRLLVL.